This passage covers 29 T cell receptor beta chains from one sample sequenced in a study of T cells in Graves' hyperthyroidism and ophthalmopathy. RNA transcripts gave rise to amplified TCR beta CDR3 regions. In the first-round RT-PCR of the TCR CDR3, the HTBI primer set was used. TCRdb re-called the multiplex PCR reads through MiXCR, storing one row per CDR3 protein. The repertoire includes hundreds of thousands of distinct CDR3 sequences, about 15% of them detected once, and around 4.1% sits in the top ten. The sequenced sample was blood. These receptors all come from a woman aged 40-49 years with Graves' ophthalmopathy.

In its sample, this clonotype was seen many times. The rearrangement joins TRBV11-2 to TRBJ2-7; D might be TRBD2 (6 bases). The V end was cut by 6 bases, the J end by 6 bases, with 24 bases between. CDR1 and CDR2 from the germline V gene are SGHAT and FQNNGV. The CDR3 runs 16 residues. The CDR3 nucleotides read TGTGCCAGCAGTCGCAGTCCCGGGGTGGAGGGGTTCGAGCAGTACTTC. Translation gives CASSRSPGVEGFEQYF.

This clonotype occurred a few times. The chain carries TRBV10-3 and TRBJ1-5; possibly TRBD1 for D (5 bases). Germline V gives CDR1 ENHRY, CDR2 SYGVKD. This CDR3 spans 14 amino acids. With 2 bases removed from V and 2 bases from J, the gap between germline ends came to 7 bases. CDR3 sequence reads: CAISEKGGNQPQHF. The CDR3 DNA follows: TGTGCCATCAGTGAGAAAGGGGGCAATCAGCCCCAGCATTTT.

The gene calls are TRBV27 and TRBJ1-1; no clear D. The CDR3 sequence is 13 residues long. The germline V and J ends were trimmed by 6 bases and 2 bases, with 10 bases remaining between them. Germline V gives CDR1 MNHEY, CDR2 SMNVEV (reference sequence). CDR3 amino acids: CASRVLGNTEAFF. The CDR3 DNA reads as TGTGCCAGCAGAGTGCTGGGAAACACTGAAGCTTTCTTT.

This clonotype was counted at least ten times. V usage is TRBV6-5 and J usage is TRBJ2-7; D is undetermined. Germline V gene sequence: CDR1 MNHEY, CDR2 SVGAGI. The CDR3 extends over 14 amino acids. V was pared by 0 bases and J by 6 bases, with 12 bases between. CDR3 sequence: CASSYSTGFGEQYF. CDR3 DNA: TGTGCCAGCAGTTACTCGACTGGGTTTGGCGAGCAGTACTTC.

This clonotype was picked up many times. The genes are TRBV4-1 and TRBJ2-7; the D gene is possibly TRBD1 (6 bases). Germline-derived CDR1 and CDR2 are MGHRA and YSYEKL. V was clipped by 1 base and J by 2 bases, with 12 bases between them. The CDR3 is 15 amino acids. CDR3 protein: CASSQVTGPTYEQYF. DNA of the CDR3: TGCGCCAGCAGCCAAGTTACAGGGCCGACCTACGAGCAGTACTTC.

There are many counts of this clonotype. This chain links TRBV6-5 with TRBJ1-1, with a weak D call TRBD1 (6 bases). Germline CDR1 MNHEY, CDR2 SVGAGI. V was shortened by 10 bases and J by 8 bases, with 26 bases between the two germline ends. This CDR3 is 15 amino acids long. The CDR3, as DNA: TGTGCCACGAGAGGGGGAAAGACAACCGAGGGGGAAGCTTTCTTT. This codes for CATRGGKTTEGEAFF.

This clonotype was counted at least ten times. CDR3 amino acids: CASSTRTVRETQYF. The CDR3 DNA reads as TGTGCCAGCAGTACCCGGACGGTCCGAGAGACCCAGTACTTC. The chain recombines TRBV12-3 or TRBV12-4 with TRBJ2-5; D unresolved. The ends were cut back, 5 bases at V and 4 bases at J, with 14 bases in the middle. The CDR3 spans 14 residues.

This chain joins TRBV28 and TRBJ2-5; TRBD2 is a possible D gene (5 bases). Germline values: CDR1 MDHEN, CDR2 SYDVKM. Trimming took off 5 bases at V and 2 bases at J, with 9 bases between the two ends. The CDR3 is 13 amino acids. CDR3 sequence: CASSHGLQETQYF. The CDR3 region has the DNA TGTGCCAGCAGTCACGGACTGCAAGAGACCCAGTACTTC.

This clonotype was observed a few times. The chain couples TRBV20-1 to TRBJ2-7; D may be TRBD1 (5 bases). Germline V lookup: CDR1 DFQATT, CDR2 SNEGSKA (reference sequence). V was pared by 3 bases and J by 6 bases, with 18 bases between. This CDR3 spans 14 amino acids. This chain's CDR3 is CSASGWGDRGEQYF. CDR3 nucleotide sequence: TGCAGTGCTAGCGGGTGGGGCGATAGGGGCGAGCAGTACTTC.

This clonotype was picked up a small number of times. This chain joins TRBV5-8 and TRBJ1-2; perhaps TRBD1 as D (5 bases). Deletions cut 6 bases from V and 6 bases from J, with 18 bases between. Germline V CDR1 and CDR2: SGHTS, YDEGEE. This CDR3 spans 14 amino acids. The DNA of the CDR3 is TGTGCCAGCACCCGGGTGATTCGGGGGAATGGCTACACCTTC. Residues: CASTRVIRGNGYTF.

This clonotype was seen ten or more times. The chain joins TRBV20-1 to TRBJ1-6; D remains ambiguous. The germline CDR1 and CDR2 sequences are DFQATT and SNEGSKA (reference sequence). V lost 3 bases, J lost 7 bases, and 10 bases lay in between. The CDR3 consists of 13 residues. This CDR3 is CSASAWVNSPLHF. The CDR3 DNA reads as TGCAGTGCTAGCGCGTGGGTCAATTCACCCCTCCACTTT.

This clonotype was seen a handful of times. The chain employs TRBV7-2 and TRBJ2-3, with TRBD1 matching over 9 bases. Germline CDR1 is SGHTA and CDR2 is FQGNSA. The junction had 6 bases not matched to a gene; V was cut back by 7 bases and J by 4 bases. There are 14 residues in the CDR3. In DNA, the CDR3 is TGTGCCAGCACGCAGACAGGGGGTTCAGATACGCAGTATTTT. Protein: CASTQTGGSDTQYF.

In this sample, this clonotype turned up many times. This chain links TRBV28 with TRBJ2-7, with 10 positions matching TRBD2. The CDR3 loop spans 14 amino acids. The V and J ends lost 6 bases and 4 bases, in that order; junction bases with no gene match: 6. Germline lookup yields CDR1 MDHEN and CDR2 SYDVKM. CDR3 bases: TGTGCCAGCAGCCTTAGCGGGGGGTATTACGAGCAGTACTTC. Its translation: CASSLSGGYYEQYF.

This clonotype was counted ten times or more. The V gene is TRBV12-5, the J gene TRBJ2-7; a weak D match, TRBD2 (6 bases). Germline loops: CDR1 LGHNT, CDR2 FRNRAP. Trimming removed 0 bases at V and 3 bases at J, with 15 bases between. The length of the CDR3 is 16 residues. For the CDR3, the DNA is TGTGCTAGTGGTTTGGTGTCTGGAGGGGTTGACTACGAGCAGTACTTC. It yields the protein CASGLVSGGVDYEQYF.

The table lists this clonotype with many counts. The chain combines TRBV5-5 with TRBJ1-1; D gene uncertain. CDR3 size: 15 residues. Germline CDR1 SGHKS, CDR2 YYEKEE (reference sequence). V was trimmed by 4 bases and J by 0 bases, leaving 13 bases between them. CDR3: CASSAEWAVNTEAFF. CDR3 bases: TGTGCCAGCAGCGCCGAGTGGGCCGTGAACACTGAAGCTTTCTTT.

This clonotype has at least ten counts. The chain is built from TRBV19 and TRBJ2-2; 12 bases map to TRBD2. J gave up 2 bases and V 1 base, and 2 bases lay outside the gene matches. This CDR3 contains 17 residues. Germline CDR1 reads LNHDA; CDR2 reads SQIVND (reference sequence). In DNA form, the CDR3 reads TGTGCCAGTAGTATAGTGGGACTAGCGGGTAACACCGGGGAGCTGTTTTTT. Amino acids: CASSIVGLAGNTGELFF.

This clonotype was counted many times. The J gene is TRBJ2-4, the V gene TRBV7-2; D is perhaps TRBD2 (6 bases). This CDR3 comprises 15 residues. Looked up from germline, CDR1 is SGHTA and CDR2 is FQGNSA. The V end lost 3 bases, the J end lost 7 bases, and 16 bases lay between the germline ends. The CDR3 reads CASSFGSNDPNIQYF. CDR3 bases: TGTGCCAGCAGCTTCGGGAGCAACGATCCGAACATTCAGTACTTC. The entire variable domain, with the rest obtained from reference TRBV7-2 and TRBJ2-4, is as follows: GAGVSQSPSNKVTEKGKDVELRCDPISGHTALYWYRQSLGQGLEFLIYFQGNSAPDKSGLPSDRFSAERTGGSVSTLTIQRTQQEDSAVYLCASSFGSNDPNIQYFGAGTRLSVL.

This clonotype was counted ten times or more. The rearrangement links TRBV19 to TRBJ2-2, with 9 bases fitting TRBD2. Germline V CDR1 and CDR2: LNHDA, SQIVND (reference sequence). The V and J ends lost 4 bases and 3 bases, in that order; junction bases with no gene match: 3. The CDR3 consists of 15 residues. CDR3 region: CASSRLAEDTGELFF. CDR3 nucleotides: TGTGCCAGTAGTAGACTAGCGGAGGACACCGGGGAGCTGTTTTTT.

This clonotype has ten or more counts. CDR3 residues: CSVESGGGMNTGELFF. CDR3 DNA: TGCAGCGTTGAATCGGGGGGAGGGATGAACACCGGGGAGCTGTTTTTT. The chain links TRBV29-1 to TRBJ2-2; 7 nucleotides line up with TRBD2. Germline-derived CDR1 and CDR2 are SQVTM and ANQGSEA. The CDR3 consists of 16 residues. J lost 1 base, V lost 2 bases, and 7 bases had no gene match.

Regarding this clonotype: This may arise from a read error, as a much more abundant clone is one base away. The chain uses TRBV6-1 and TRBJ1-2; D not certain. CDR3 length equals 15 residues. V gave up 8 bases and J gave up 6 bases, with 22 bases separating them. CDR1 is MNHNS and CDR2 is SASEGT in the germline V gene. The CDR3 region has the DNA TGTGCCAGCCAAAAACGGCCCGGACCTGAGCATGGCTACACCTTC. Its translation is CASQKRPGPEHGYTF.

This clonotype was detected many times. This chain joins TRBV9 and TRBJ2-7; a weak D match, TRBD2 (5 bases). Per germline, CDR1 SGDLS and CDR2 YYNGEE. The CDR3 is made up of 14 amino acids. Trimming took off 4 bases at V and 6 bases at J, with 17 bases between the two ends. CDR3 residues: CASSPDSTAREQYF. The CDR3 coding sequence is TGTGCCAGCAGCCCGGACTCAACCGCCCGCGAGCAGTACTTC.

This clonotype has a count of ten or more. The J gene is TRBJ2-5, the V gene TRBV15; tentative D call: TRBD1 (5 bases). In germline, CDR1 is LNHNV, CDR2 YYDKDF (reference sequence). This CDR3 has 13 residues. Trimming took off 8 bases at V and 1 base at J, with 11 bases between the two ends. The CDR3 DNA reads TGTGCCACCTTCGACAGTACCCAAGAGACCCAGTACTTC. It yields the protein CATFDSTQETQYF.

The rearrangement links TRBV19 to TRBJ1-5; D ambiguous. This CDR3 spans 15 amino acids. Germline CDR1 reads LNHDA; CDR2 reads SQIVND (reference sequence). V was shortened by 7 bases and J by 4 bases, with 17 bases between the two germline ends. For the CDR3, the DNA is TGTGCCAGTAACCCCTTTTCGCAAAGTAATCAGCCCCAGCATTTT. Amino acids: CASNPFSQSNQPQHF.

A few counts support this clonotype. The chain employs TRBV6-5 and TRBJ2-2, with TRBD2 matching over 15 bases. Germline V lookup: CDR1 MNHEY, CDR2 SVGAGI. The CDR3 extends over 16 amino acids. Trimming at V came to 2 bases and at J to 15 bases, leaving 10 bases not matched to a gene. The CDR3 sequence is CASSYRTSGRGLKLFF. CDR3 DNA: TGTGCCAGCAGTTACAGGACTAGCGGGAGGGGGCTGAAATTGTTTTTT.

The chain is built from TRBV6-1 and TRBJ1-3, with D maybe TRBD1 (6 bases). V gave up 6 bases and J gave up 5 bases, with 11 bases separating them. Germline V gene lookup returns CDR1 MNHNS and CDR2 SASEGT. The CDR3 extends over 13 amino acids. CDR3 protein: CASRGDTRNTIYF. Written as DNA, the CDR3 is TGTGCCAGCAGAGGGGACACTCGAAACACCATATATTTT.

This clonotype was seen many times. The rearrangement uses TRBV29-1 and TRBJ1-2, with D tentatively TRBD1 (6 bases). CDR1 is SQVTM, CDR2 ANQGSEA, per germline. The V end was cut by 7 bases, the J end by 1 base, with 13 bases between. The CDR3 spans 13 residues. Here the CDR3 DNA reads TGCAGCGCTGGGGGGCAAGATAACTATGGCTACACCTTC. It encodes CSAGGQDNYGYTF.

This clonotype was recorded at least ten times. An end of the junction does not agree with germline; a read error may underlie this. The chain carries TRBV5-1 and TRBJ2-7; 13 bases are shared with TRBD2. Germline CDR1 SGHRS, CDR2 YFSETQ. The length of the CDR3 is 16 residues. CDR3 sequence reads: CASSLEGLAGADKDLF. The DNA of the CDR3 is TGCGCCAGCAGCTTGGAAGGACTAGCGGGAGCCGATAAGGATTTGTTC.

Many counts were recorded for this clonotype. The genes are TRBV7-9 and TRBJ1-2; unclear D gene. Deletions cut 7 bases from V and 3 bases from J, with 15 bases between. The germline V gene encodes CDR1 SEHNR and CDR2 FQNEAQ (reference sequence). This CDR3 region has 14 residues. CDR3 coding DNA: TGTGCCAGCACCTCGGTCGGGTTTGACTATGGCTACACCTTC. Encoded protein: CASTSVGFDYGYTF.

The table lists this clonotype with many counts. The chain links TRBV12-3 or TRBV12-4 to TRBJ2-5, with 11 bases that match TRBD2. Trimming removed 2 bases from V and 5 bases from J; junction bases left unmatched: 7. The CDR3 is 16 amino acids. The CDR3 DNA is TGTGCCAGCAGTTTAACTAGCGGGAGCGGCGGGGAGACCCAGTACTTC. Amino acids: CASSLTSGSGGETQYF.